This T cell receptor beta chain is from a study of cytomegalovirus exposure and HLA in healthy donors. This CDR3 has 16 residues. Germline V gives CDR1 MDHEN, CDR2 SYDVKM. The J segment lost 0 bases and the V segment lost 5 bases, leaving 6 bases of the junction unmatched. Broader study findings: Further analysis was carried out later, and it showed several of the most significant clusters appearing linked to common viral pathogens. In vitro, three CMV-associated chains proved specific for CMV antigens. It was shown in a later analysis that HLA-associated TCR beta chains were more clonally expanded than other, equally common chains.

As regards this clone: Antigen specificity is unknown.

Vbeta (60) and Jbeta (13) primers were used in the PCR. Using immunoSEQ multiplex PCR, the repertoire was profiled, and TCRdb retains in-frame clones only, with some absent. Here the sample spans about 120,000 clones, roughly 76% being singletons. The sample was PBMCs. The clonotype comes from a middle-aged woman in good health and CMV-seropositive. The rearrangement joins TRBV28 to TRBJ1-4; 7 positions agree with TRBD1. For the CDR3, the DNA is TGTGCCAGCAGTCCCGCCGGGACAGCAACTAATGAAAAACTGTTTTTT. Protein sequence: CASSPAGTATNEKLFF.